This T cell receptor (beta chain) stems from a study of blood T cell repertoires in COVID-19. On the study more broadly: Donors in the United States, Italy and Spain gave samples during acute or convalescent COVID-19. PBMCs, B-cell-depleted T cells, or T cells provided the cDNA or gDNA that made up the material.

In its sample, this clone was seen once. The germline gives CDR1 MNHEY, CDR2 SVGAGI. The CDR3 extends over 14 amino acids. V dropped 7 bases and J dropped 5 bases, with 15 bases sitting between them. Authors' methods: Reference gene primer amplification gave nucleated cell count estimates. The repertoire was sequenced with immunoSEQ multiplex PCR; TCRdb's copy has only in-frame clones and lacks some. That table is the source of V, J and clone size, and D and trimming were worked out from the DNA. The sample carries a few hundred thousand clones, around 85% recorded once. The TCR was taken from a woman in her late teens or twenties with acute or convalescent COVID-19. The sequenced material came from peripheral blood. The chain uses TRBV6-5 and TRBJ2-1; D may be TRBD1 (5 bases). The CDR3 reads CASNSFGHNNEQFF. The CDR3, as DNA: TGTGCCAGCAACTCGTTTGGACACAACAATGAGCAGTTCTTC.